This note documents a single T cell receptor beta chain sequence. Trimming left V 0 bases short and J 3 bases short, with 7 bases between. CDR1 DFQATT and CDR2 SNEGSKA come from the germline V gene (reference sequence). The CDR3 runs to 13 residues. This sample was included in a study of blood T cells in healthy people across ages. Primed by a sample-barcoded 5' primer and a J-beta primer mix, a second PCR proceeded for about 6 to 12 cycles. TCRdb re-analysed the 5' RACE reads in MiXCR, keeping a single row per CDR3 protein. There are about 1.6 million distinct CDR3 sequences in the sample; approximately 32% occur only once, and over 9% lies in the top ten.

Sequenced material: blood. This chain uses TRBV20-1 with TRBJ2-3; no clear D. This TCR came from a young woman in good health. This chain's CDR3 is CSARDPPTDTQYF. Written as DNA, the CDR3 is TGCAGTGCTAGAGATCCCCCGACAGATACGCAGTATTTT.